This TCR beta chain came from a study of shared clonotypes between healthy human individuals (dated by TCRdb to the early 2020s). Background on the whole study: The cohort included three men and a couple of women between 18 and 49 years of age. To increase sequencing depth and limit assay-specific biases, TCR repertoire library preparation and sequencing were carried out by different laboratories using diverse techniques. To estimate repertoire size and how much clonotype sharing occurs between individuals, the study deeply sequenced the blood TCR repertoires of 5 or 6 healthy adults. Each donor's leukapheresis produced roughly between roughly 0.85 and 9.5 billion PBMCs. Per donor, three plates each were used for CD4 naive and CD4 memory, two for CD8 naive, and one for CD8 memory.

Trimming takes 3 bases from V and 7 bases from J, and the germline ends sit 11 bases apart. The germline V gene (reference sequence) sets CDR1 to SGHNT and CDR2 to YYREEE. The CDR3 numbers 13 residues from cysteine through phenylalanine. The read is trimmed to its CDR3 DNA, 39 bases read in frame from base 1. TCR CDR3 regions were amplified from genomic DNA by multiplex PCR using the deep immunoSEQ assay. Extracted genomic DNA from each cell subset was distributed evenly across all wells of several immunoSEQ 96-well plates, and each plate was treated as a replicate. For sorted subsets, 150 to 250 ng genomic DNA, equal to approximately 30,000 T cell genomes, was loaded into each replicate PCR. The purified libraries were quantified using a Qubit 3.0 fluorometer, sized with a Bioanalyzer 2100, and then quantified again using the KAPA Library Quantification kit. Each immunoSEQ 96-well plate was sequenced on its own single-read 150-cycle Illumina NextSeq 550 flow cell. From the authors' description of their analysis: The immunoSEQ output contained only junctional sequences without quality scores, so filtering could not match that applied to full-length reads. Sequences were annotated with PyIR, a Python wrapper for IgBLAST v1.9, using IMGT germline references to assign V/J genes and CDR3. Reads with weak V/J assignments (E-value above 1e-6), missing CDR3, stop codons, out-of-frame junctions, or ambiguous translated residues were removed. A V3J clonotype was defined by an identical inferred V gene, J gene, and CDR3 amino acid sequence. Percentage overlap between repertoires was calculated by dividing the number of shared unique clonotypes by the size of the smaller repertoire. Repertoire richness was assessed with RTK rarefaction, the Chao1 estimator, and Recon v2.1 estimates of unobserved clonotypes. Generation probabilities for all TCRbeta clonotypes obtained by the gDNA method from a few donors were computed using OLGA. This is the immuneACCESS table as TCRdb keeps it, with only in-frame sequences that have V and J called. A part of the clones is gone; compared with another copy, unresolved V genes explain less than half, and the rest is unexplained. That table supplies the V and J calls and clone size; D and trimming were determined from the DNA. Present in this sample are about 2,100,000 clones, 93% of which were seen just once. The ten largest clones add up to about 1.5% of the sample.

This clone has only one observation. Its antigen is still unknown. No much larger clonotype is one base removed from it; base qualities were not supplied. CD8 naive samples consisted of CD45RO-negative cells that were positively selected for CCR7, yielding a CD45RA+CCR7+ population without TemRA cells. Healthy HIV-negative adults with no recently reported acute infections or vaccinations were included as donors. Only Caucasian adults living in Nashville, Tennessee, USA were represented among the donors. Blood was obtained by leukapheresis, after which PBMCs were separated by Ficoll-Histopaque density gradient centrifugation and cryopreserved in liquid nitrogen vapor phase. Purity and quantity of every magnetically sorted T cell population were checked by analytical flow cytometry. Genomic DNA was isolated from each sorted fraction and quantified by UV absorbance on a Nanodrop 2000c. Overall study outcomes, separate from this receptor: Because the study included a small number of donors, the genetic and exposure-history diversity represented was limited. Naive subsets generally had larger estimated clonotype richness than memory subsets. Sampling was restricted to blood, and TCR repertoires in tissues likely differ from the TCR repertoires found in blood. Pairwise subsampling led to the expectation that sequencing depth would affect the degree of clonotype sharing among donors. Compared with non-shared clonotypes, the clonotypes found in all four sorted-subset donors had higher generation probabilities. Rarefaction of sorted-subset datasets indicated incomplete sequencing despite the large sequencing depth. Across a few donors, 4.5% to 6.5% of naive CD4, around 3.5% of naive CD8, around 2.1% of memory CD4, and 0.4% to 0.45% of memory CD8 clonotypes were shared.

This chain joins TRBV5-4 to TRBJ2-1; 6 matching bases give a weak D call of TRBD2. The TCR originated in a young man in good health. Some clones in this sample may be carry-over from other donors' samples. Sequenced material: naive CD8+ T cells from PBMCs. The cell subset or site label corresponds to: CD45RA+CCR7+. The CDR3 reads as follows: CASSWGDRNEQFF. The DNA sequence reads TGTGCCAGCAGCTGGGGGGATCGGAATGAGCAGTTCTTC.